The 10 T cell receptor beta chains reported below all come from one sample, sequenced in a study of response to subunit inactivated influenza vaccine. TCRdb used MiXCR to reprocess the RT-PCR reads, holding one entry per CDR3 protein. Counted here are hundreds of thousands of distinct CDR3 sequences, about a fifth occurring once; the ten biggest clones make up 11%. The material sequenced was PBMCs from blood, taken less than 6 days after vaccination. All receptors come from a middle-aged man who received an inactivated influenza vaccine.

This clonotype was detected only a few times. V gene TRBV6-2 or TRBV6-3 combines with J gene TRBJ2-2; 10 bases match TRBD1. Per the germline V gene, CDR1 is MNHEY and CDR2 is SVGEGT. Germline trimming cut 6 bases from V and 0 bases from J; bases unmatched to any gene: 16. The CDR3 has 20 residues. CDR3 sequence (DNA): TGTGCCAGCAGCCTACCAGGGACAGGGGACCTAAAGACGAACACCGGGGAGCTGTTTTTT. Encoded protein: CASSLPGTGDLKTNTGELFF.

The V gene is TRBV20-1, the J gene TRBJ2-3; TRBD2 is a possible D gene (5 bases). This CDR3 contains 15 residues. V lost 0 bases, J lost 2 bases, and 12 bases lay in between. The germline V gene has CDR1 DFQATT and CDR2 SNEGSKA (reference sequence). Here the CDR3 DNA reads TGCAGTGCTAGAGAATCCGGGGTCTACACAGATACGCAGTATTTT. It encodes CSARESGVYTDTQYF.

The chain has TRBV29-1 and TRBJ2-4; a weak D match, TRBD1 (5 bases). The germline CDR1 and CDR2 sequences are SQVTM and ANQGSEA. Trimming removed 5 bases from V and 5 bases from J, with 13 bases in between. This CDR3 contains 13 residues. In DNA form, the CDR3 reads TGCAGCGTTTGGGTAGGGGTCGAAAACATTCAGTACTTC. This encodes CSVWVGVENIQYF.

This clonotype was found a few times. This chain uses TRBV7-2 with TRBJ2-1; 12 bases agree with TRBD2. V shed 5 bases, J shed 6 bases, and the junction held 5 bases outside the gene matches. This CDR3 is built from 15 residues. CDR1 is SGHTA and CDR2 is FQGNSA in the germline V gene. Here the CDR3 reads CASSRLAGAGNEQFF. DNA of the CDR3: TGTGCCAGCAGCAGACTAGCGGGAGCTGGCAATGAGCAGTTCTTC.

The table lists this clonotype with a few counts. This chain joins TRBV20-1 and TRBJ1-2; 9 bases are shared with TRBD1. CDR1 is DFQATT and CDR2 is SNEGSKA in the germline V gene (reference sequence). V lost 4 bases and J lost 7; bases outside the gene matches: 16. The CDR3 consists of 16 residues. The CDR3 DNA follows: TGCAGTGCTAAAGTCCCCCACAGGGGGCCAATGGGTGGCTACACCTTC. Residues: CSAKVPHRGPMGGYTF.

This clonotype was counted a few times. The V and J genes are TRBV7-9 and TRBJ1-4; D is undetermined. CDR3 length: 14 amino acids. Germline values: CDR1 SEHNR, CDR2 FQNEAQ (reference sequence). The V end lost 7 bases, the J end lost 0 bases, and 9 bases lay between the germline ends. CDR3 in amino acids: CASTAPTTNEKLFF. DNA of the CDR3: TGTGCCAGCACTGCACCTACAACTAATGAAAAACTGTTTTTT. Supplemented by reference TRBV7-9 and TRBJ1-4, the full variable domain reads DTGVSQNPRHKITKRGQNVTFRCDPISEHNRLYWYRQTLGQGPEFLTYFQNEAQLEKSRLLSDRFSAERPKGSFSTLEIQRTEQGDSAMYLCASTAPTTNEKLFFGSGTQLSVL.

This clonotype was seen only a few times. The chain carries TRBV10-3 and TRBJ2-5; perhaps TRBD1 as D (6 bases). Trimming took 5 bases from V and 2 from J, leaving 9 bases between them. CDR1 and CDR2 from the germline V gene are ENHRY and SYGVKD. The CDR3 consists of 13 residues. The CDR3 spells CAISTGTQETQYF. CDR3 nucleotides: TGTGCCATCAGTACCGGGACACAAGAGACCCAGTACTTC.

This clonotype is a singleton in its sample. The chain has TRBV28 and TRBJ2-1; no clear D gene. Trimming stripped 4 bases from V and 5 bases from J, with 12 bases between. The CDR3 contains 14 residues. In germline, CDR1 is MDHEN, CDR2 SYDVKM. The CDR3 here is CASSSPHGNNEQFF. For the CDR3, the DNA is TGTGCCAGCAGTTCCCCTCATGGTAACAATGAGCAGTTCTTC.

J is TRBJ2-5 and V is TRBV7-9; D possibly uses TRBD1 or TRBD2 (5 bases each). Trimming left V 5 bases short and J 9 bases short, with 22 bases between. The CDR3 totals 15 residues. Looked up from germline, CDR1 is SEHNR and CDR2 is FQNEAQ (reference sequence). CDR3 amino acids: CASSPTRIRRGAQYF. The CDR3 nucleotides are TGTGCCAGCAGCCCAACACGAATTCGTAGAGGGGCCCAGTACTTC. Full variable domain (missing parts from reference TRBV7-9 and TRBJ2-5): DTGVSQNPRHKITKRGQNVTFRCDPISEHNRLYWYRQTLGQGPEFLTYFQNEAQLEKSRLLSDRFSAERPKGSFSTLEIQRTEQGDSAMYLCASSPTRIRRGAQYFGPGTRLLVL.

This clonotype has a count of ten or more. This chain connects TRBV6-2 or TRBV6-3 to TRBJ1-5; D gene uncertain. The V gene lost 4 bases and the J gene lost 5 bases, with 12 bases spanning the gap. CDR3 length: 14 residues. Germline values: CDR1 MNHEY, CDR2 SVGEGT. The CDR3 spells CASSFSQVYQPQHF. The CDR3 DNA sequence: TGTGCCAGCAGTTTCAGCCAGGTCTATCAGCCCCAGCATTTT.